These 25 T cell receptor beta chains were all obtained from the same sample, sequenced in a study of T-cell reconstitution after alpha-beta-depleted transplantation in children. The TCRbeta library was prepared with unique molecular identifiers. Via MiXCR, TCRdb re-called the PCR reads, giving one row per CDR3 protein. The table has fewer than 750,000 distinct CDR3 sequences, under 30% seen once. The material sequenced was PBMCs, mostly from graft donor cells, taken 360 days after TCRalphabeta/CD19-depleted stem cell transplant. The receptors stem from a boy in the first two years of life who had a stem cell transplant for acute myeloid leukemia, so the T cells may come from the graft donor.

This clonotype was observed a handful of times. The J gene is TRBJ2-3, the V gene TRBV20-1, with D perhaps TRBD2 (5 bases). The CDR3 is made up of 14 amino acids. Trimming stripped 3 bases from V and 2 bases from J, with 12 bases between. CDR1 is DFQATT and CDR2 is SNEGSKA in the germline V gene (reference sequence). This CDR3 is CSASREKVTDTQYF. The CDR3 DNA follows: TGCAGTGCTAGTAGGGAGAAGGTCACAGATACGCAGTATTTT.

The chain recombines TRBV28 with TRBJ2-7; 10 positions agree with TRBD1. Germline V gene lookup returns CDR1 MDHEN and CDR2 SYDVKM. Trimming removed 8 bases from V and 7 bases from J; junction bases left unmatched: 11. This CDR3 has 14 amino acids. DNA of the CDR3: TGTGCCAGCCGTTCCGGGACAGGGGCAGGAGAGCAGTACGTC. Amino acids: CASRSGTGAGEQYV.

This clonotype was seen many times. This chain uses TRBV28 with TRBJ1-1; D remains unclear. V was trimmed by 2 bases and J by 0 bases, leaving 7 bases between them. The CDR3 has 14 amino acids. Germline values: CDR1 MDHEN, CDR2 SYDVKM. In DNA form, the CDR3 reads TGTGCCAGCAGTTTACCAGGCCTGAACACTGAAGCTTTCTTT. It is translated as CASSLPGLNTEAFF.

The J gene is TRBJ2-1, the V gene TRBV20-1; D not certain. This CDR3 spans 12 amino acids. CDR1 and CDR2 (germline): DFQATT, SNEGSKA (reference sequence). Trimming took off 5 bases at V and 3 bases at J, with 8 bases between the two ends. The CDR3 spells CSAPALYNEQFF. CDR3 nucleotide sequence: TGCAGTGCTCCGGCCCTCTACAATGAGCAGTTCTTC.

The J gene is TRBJ2-1, the V gene TRBV7-2; D gene ambiguous. Trimming took off 1 base at V and 2 bases at J, with 12 bases between the two ends. The CDR3 contains 16 residues. Germline assignment: CDR1 SGHTA and CDR2 FQGNSA. Written as DNA, the CDR3 is TGTGCCAGCAGCTTAGAGGGAACGAACCCCTACAATGAGCAGTTCTTC. It translates to CASSLEGTNPYNEQFF.

A note on this clonotype: The junction and the germline gene differ at one end; a read error may be behind it. The rearrangement links TRBV3-1 to TRBJ1-4; D unresolved. Germline V gene data show CDR1 as LGHDT and CDR2 as YNNKEL (reference sequence). The CDR3 runs 15 residues. In DNA form, the CDR3 reads TGTGCCCGCAGTTCGGAGGGTGTCGGCGATGAAAAACTGTTTTTT. Encoded protein: CARSSEGVGDEKLFF.

This clonotype was counted between two and nine times. The V and J genes are TRBV28 and TRBJ1-2, with D uncertain. Germline V gene sequence: CDR1 MDHEN, CDR2 SYDVKM. Deletions cut 3 bases from V and 5 bases from J, with 7 bases between. The CDR3 is made up of 12 amino acids. The CDR3 loop is CASSFGIYGYTF. CDR3 in DNA: TGTGCCAGCAGTTTCGGGATTTATGGCTACACCTTC.

This chain joins TRBV5-1 and TRBJ1-2, with D tentatively TRBD1 (6 bases). Germline CDR1 is SGHRS and CDR2 is YFSETQ. V shed 4 bases and J shed 3 bases, with 10 bases lying between them. There are 13 residues in the CDR3. The CDR3 bases are TGCGCCAGCAGCCAGGGGATTGACTATGGCTACACCTTC. Encoded protein: CASSQGIDYGYTF.

The chain joins TRBV6-2 or TRBV6-3 to TRBJ2-7; 7 positions match TRBD1. The length of the CDR3 is 14 residues. The ends lost 3 bases at V and 3 bases at J; junction bases unmatched: 5. Germline V CDR1 and CDR2: MNHEY, SVGEGT. For the CDR3, the DNA is TGTGCCAGCAGTTATCATTCAGGGGGCTACGAGCAGTACTTC. Protein: CASSYHSGGYEQYF.

This clonotype was recorded at least ten times. The CDR3: CANARTGGGEQYF. Written as DNA, the CDR3 is TGTGCCAACGCGAGGACAGGGGGTGGCGAGCAGTACTTC. This rearrangement joins TRBV12-3 or TRBV12-4 to TRBJ2-7, with 10 bases fitting TRBD1. With V trimmed by 10 bases and J by 6 bases, 9 bases remained unmatched. The CDR3 length is 13 residues.

This clonotype was observed at least ten times. The J gene is TRBJ2-1, the V gene TRBV9; 8 nucleotides agree with TRBD1. CDR1 is SGDLS, CDR2 YYNGEE, per germline. The CDR3 has 17 residues. V was pared by 0 bases and J by 5 bases, with 10 bases of the junction left unmatched. The CDR3 DNA reads TGTGCCAGCAGCGTAGATCAAAACAGGGGGAAAAACAATGAGCAGTTCTTC. As protein: CASSVDQNRGKNNEQFF.

Comment on this clonotype: The junction does not match germline at one end; this may be a read error. The chain uses TRBV6-1 and TRBJ2-1, with 9 bases fitting TRBD1. Germline lookup yields CDR1 MNHNS and CDR2 SASEGT. The CDR3 covers 15 residues. In nucleotides, the CDR3 is TGTGCCAGCAGGGAAGGGACAGGGAGAAATCTCGAGCAGTTCTTC. It is translated as CASREGTGRNLEQFF.

This clonotype was counted a few times. This sequence joins TRBV7-2 and TRBJ1-5; 7 bases are shared with TRBD1. Germline V lookup: CDR1 SGHTA, CDR2 FQGNSA. The CDR3 sequence is 14 residues long. J gave up 5 bases and V 2 bases, and 3 bases lay outside the gene matches. The CDR3 region has the DNA TGTGCCAGCAGCTTAAACAGGGGAGATCAGCCCCAGCATTTT. Amino acid sequence: CASSLNRGDQPQHF.

The V and J genes are TRBV24-1 and TRBJ2-5; D call uncertain. Germline values: CDR1 KGHDR, CDR2 SFDVKD. The V end was cut by 2 bases, the J end by 0 bases, with 9 bases between. The CDR3 spans 15 residues. CDR3 coding DNA: TGTGCCACCAGTGATTATGGGCAGGACCAAGAGACCCAGTACTTC. Translation: CATSDYGQDQETQYF.

This clonotype has a handful of counts. The J gene is TRBJ2-7, the V gene TRBV9; no firm D call. This CDR3 region has 15 residues. Germline-derived CDR1 and CDR2 are SGDLS and YYNGEE. The ends were cut back, 0 bases at V and 4 bases at J, with 14 bases in the middle. DNA of the CDR3: TGTGCCAGCAGCGTAGGAGGTTCGGTTTCGTACGAGCAGTACTTC. Protein: CASSVGGSVSYEQYF. The full variable domain, with the rest looked up from reference TRBV9 and TRBJ2-7, is DSGVTQTPKHLITATGQRVTLRCSPRSGDLSVYWYQQSLDQGLQFLIQYYNGEERAKGNILERFSAQQFPDLHSELNLSSLELGDSALYFCASSVGGSVSYEQYFGPGTRLTVT.

In its sample, this clonotype was seen a few times. V is TRBV4-3 and J is TRBJ2-1, with TRBD2 identical over 12 bases. This CDR3 has 16 amino acids. V gave up 3 bases and J gave up 2 bases; unmatched junction bases: 2. Germline-derived CDR1 and CDR2 are LGHNA and YSLEER. The CDR3 reads CASSHRTSGTYNEQFF. The CDR3 nucleotides read TGCGCCAGCAGCCATCGGACTAGCGGGACCTACAATGAGCAGTTCTTC.

The chain carries TRBV20-1 and TRBJ2-5, with TRBD1 identical over 7 bases. The CDR3 is 16 amino acids. V lost 0 bases and J lost 5; bases outside the gene matches: 12. Germline V gene sequence: CDR1 DFQATT, CDR2 SNEGSKA (reference sequence). CDR3 loop: CSARDFEGTADETQYF. The CDR3 nucleotides read TGCAGTGCTAGAGATTTTGAGGGGACAGCAGACGAGACCCAGTACTTC.

The V call is TRBV20-1, the J call TRBJ1-1, with TRBD1 identical over 8 bases. Germline assignment: CDR1 DFQATT and CDR2 SNEGSKA (reference sequence). This CDR3 spans 14 amino acids. The ends lost 5 bases at V and 1 base at J; junction bases unmatched: 6. The CDR3 DNA follows: TGCAGTGCTTTGACAGGGGCGACGAACACTGAAGCTTTCTTT. Its protein product is CSALTGATNTEAFF.

This clonotype has only a few counts. A read error may produce the germline difference seen at one junction end. The chain has TRBV6-1 and TRBJ2-6; perhaps TRBD1 as D (7 bases). Germline CDR1 MNHNS, CDR2 SASEGT. The CDR3 contains 15 residues. Written as DNA, the CDR3 is TGTGCCAGCACCTCCCGGAGGGGACAGTCCAAGGTCCTGACTTTC. It is translated as CASTSRRGQSKVLTF.

This clonotype was detected ten times or more. The rearrangement uses TRBV5-6 and TRBJ2-5, with D hard to call. V lost 4 bases and J lost 4, with 11 bases in between. The CDR3 has 13 amino acids. In germline, CDR1 is SGHDT, CDR2 YYEEEE. The DNA for the CDR3 is TGTGCCAGCAGCATGGGTCAGCGAGAGACCCAGTACTTC. It specifies CASSMGQRETQYF. The whole variable domain, remainder taken from reference TRBV5-6 and TRBJ2-5, is DAGVTQSPTHLIKTRGQQVTLRCSPKSGHDTVSWYQQALGQGPQFIFQYYEEEERQRGNFPDRFSGHQFPNYSSELNVNALLLGDSALYLCASSMGQRETQYFGPGTRLLVL.

V and J are TRBV28 and TRBJ2-1, with 9 bases identical to TRBD1. V was pared by 2 bases and J by 6 bases, with 5 bases of the junction left unmatched. CDR1 MDHEN and CDR2 SYDVKM come from the germline V gene. This CDR3 is 15 amino acids long. Written as DNA, the CDR3 is TGTGCCAGCAGTTTACGGGGACAGGGACTCAATGAGCAGTTCTTC. Translation gives CASSLRGQGLNEQFF.

This clonotype occurred many times. CDR3 nucleotides: TGTGCCAGCAGCCGGGCTCGACGGGACGCTGTGGAGACCCAGTACTTC. Its protein product is CASSRARRDAVETQYF. The V call is TRBV3-1, the J call TRBJ2-5, with D perhaps TRBD1 or TRBD2 (5 bases each). Germline CDR1 reads LGHDT; CDR2 reads YNNKEL (reference sequence). The CDR3 loop spans 16 amino acids. The V gene lost 4 bases and the J gene lost 5 bases, with 20 bases spanning the gap.

This chain joins TRBV6-1 and TRBJ2-7; maybe TRBD1 (6 bases). Germline values: CDR1 MNHNS, CDR2 SASEGT. Trimming removed 6 bases from V and 3 bases from J, with 15 bases in between. This CDR3 contains 14 residues. The chain's CDR3 is CASRDRAGLYEQYF. In DNA, the CDR3 is TGTGCCAGCAGGGACAGAGCTGGCCTCTACGAGCAGTACTTC.

V usage is TRBV4-1 and J usage is TRBJ1-1, with D perhaps TRBD1 (5 bases). Germline CDR1 and CDR2: MGHRA and YSYEKL. The CDR3 is made up of 13 amino acids. V lost 1 base and J lost 13, with 16 bases in between. This CDR3 is CASSQVVRAEGFF. The CDR3 DNA reads as TGCGCCAGCAGCCAAGTTGTCAGGGCGGAGGGTTTCTTT.

The rearrangement uses TRBV11-2 and TRBJ1-4; 10 nucleotides agree with TRBD1. Germline CDR1 is SGHAT and CDR2 is FQNNGV. The J segment lost 0 bases and the V segment lost 4 bases, leaving 8 bases of the junction unmatched. The CDR3 extends over 18 amino acids. CDR3 sequence (DNA): TGTGCCAGCAGCTCACCCTCCGGGACAGGGGCAACTAATGAAAAACTGTTTTTT. Encoded protein: CASSSPSGTGATNEKLFF.